A single sample gave rise to the 24 T cell receptor beta chains below, sequenced in a study of shared clonotypes between healthy human individuals. The table came from immunoSEQ multiplex PCR; TCRdb's copy has only in-frame clones and leaves some out. The data hold 2 million to 2.5 million clones, with 85% to 95% observed a single time. CD45RO-negative CD8 cells positively selected for CCR7 made up the naive population, which excluded terminally differentiated effector memory CD45RA+ cells. Sequencing used naive CD8+ T cells from PBMCs. The receptors come from a man younger than 35 in good health. Some clones in this sample may be carry-over from other donors' samples.

V is TRBV19 and J is TRBJ2-2, with 7 positions matching TRBD1. The CDR3 has 15 amino acids. The germline V gene encodes CDR1 LNHDA and CDR2 SQIVND (reference sequence). Unmatched junction bases numbered 6, after V lost 5 bases and J lost 3 bases. The CDR3: CASSPGDRHTGELFF. The CDR3 DNA reads as TGTGCCAGTAGTCCCGGGGACAGACACACCGGGGAGCTGTTTTTT.

In this sample, this clone turned up once. The chain has TRBV11-2 and TRBJ2-7, with 8 bases identical to TRBD1. The CDR3 runs to 15 residues. The V and J ends lost 5 bases and 5 bases, in that order; junction bases with no gene match: 11. Germline values: CDR1 SGHAT, CDR2 FQNNGV. The CDR3 here is CASSPWQGAPHEQYF. In DNA, the CDR3 is TGTGCCAGCAGCCCTTGGCAGGGGGCTCCCCACGAGCAGTACTTC.

A note on this clone: Other DNA sequences in this sample translate to the same CDR3. The CDR3 DNA sequence: TGTGCCAGCAGAACCGGTCAGAACACTGAAGCTTTCTTT. The encoded protein is CASRTGQNTEAFF. The chain links TRBV2 to TRBJ1-1, with no clear D. Trimming removed 6 bases at V and 1 base at J, with 9 bases between. In germline, CDR1 is SNHLY, CDR2 FYNNEI. The CDR3 is 13 amino acids.

The chain has TRBV29-1 and TRBJ2-5; D remains ambiguous. V was clipped by 8 bases and J by 3 bases, with 19 bases between them. Germline-derived CDR1 and CDR2 are SQVTM and ANQGSEA. CDR3 length: 14 amino acids. CDR3 protein: CSIRRADLKETQYF. CDR3 DNA sequence: TGCAGCATCCGGCGTGCGGATCTAAAAGAGACCCAGTACTTC.

The rearrangement uses TRBV29-1 and TRBJ2-1; D gene ambiguous. Germline V gives CDR1 SQVTM, CDR2 ANQGSEA. The CDR3 covers 12 residues. Between the trimmed V and J ends, which lost 6 bases and 3 bases, there was a span of 9 bases. The CDR3 region is CSVLTHYNEQFF. The CDR3 DNA sequence: TGCAGCGTCCTAACACACTACAATGAGCAGTTCTTC.

The chain links TRBV4-2 to TRBJ2-7; 10 nucleotides align to TRBD2. The V segment lost 0 bases and the J segment 4 bases; nucleotides outside the gene matches: 9. CDR3 length: 17 amino acids. Germline CDR1 and CDR2: LGHNA and YNFKEQ. The CDR3: CASSQDPSGSTQYEQYF. The CDR3 bases are TGTGCCAGCAGCCAAGACCCTAGCGGGAGCACCCAATACGAGCAGTACTTC.

The chain has TRBV5-4 and TRBJ2-1; TRBD2 aligns across 12 bases. The CDR3 is 16 residues long. Germline V CDR1 and CDR2: SGHNT, YYREEE (reference sequence). J lost 7 bases, V lost 4 bases, and 9 bases had no gene match. In nucleotides, the CDR3 is TGTGCCAGCAGCGGGCCGGCTAGCGGGAGGGGAAATGAGCAGTTCTTC. Amino acids: CASSGPASGRGNEQFF.

The rearrangement uses TRBV27 and TRBJ1-2, with a weak D call TRBD1 (6 bases). This CDR3 is 13 amino acids long. CDR1 MNHEY and CDR2 SMNVEV come from the germline V gene (reference sequence). V was pared by 3 bases and J by 6 bases, with 11 bases between. CDR3 nucleotide sequence: TGTGCCAGCAGTTTCCTCAGGGGAGATGGCTACACCTTC. It encodes CASSFLRGDGYTF.

The gene calls are TRBV29-1 and TRBJ2-7; no clear D. Germline V gene lookup returns CDR1 SQVTM and CDR2 ANQGSEA. Trimming stripped 3 bases from V and 7 bases from J, with 13 bases between. CDR3 length: 12 amino acids. Here the CDR3 reads CSVDFGFGEQYF. The CDR3, as DNA: TGCAGCGTTGATTTCGGGTTCGGGGAGCAGTACTTC.

The chain joins TRBV5-4 to TRBJ2-2; no firm D call. V shed 4 bases and J shed 4 bases, with 5 bases lying between them. Germline assignment: CDR1 SGHNT and CDR2 YYREEE (reference sequence). There are 12 residues in the CDR3. The CDR3 loop reads CASSPSTGELFF. In DNA, the CDR3 is TGTGCCAGCAGCCCATCCACCGGGGAGCTGTTTTTT.

J is TRBJ2-1 and V is TRBV30; a weak D match, TRBD1 (6 bases). Germline V gene data show CDR1 as GTSNPN and CDR2 as SVGIG (reference sequence). There are 16 residues in the CDR3. V gave up 1 base and J gave up 8 bases, with 21 bases separating them. CDR3 sequence (DNA): TGTGCCTGGAGTGCCGCGGACAGCTCCCAGCAGGATGAGCAGTTCTTC. It encodes CAWSAADSSQQDEQFF.

This CDR3 reads CASSDREIDTQYF. CDR3 coding DNA: TGTGCCAGCAGTGATCGGGAGATAGATACGCAGTATTTT. V and J are TRBV25-1 and TRBJ2-3, with D maybe TRBD2 (6 bases). V gave up 3 bases and J gave up 5 bases, with 9 bases separating them. Per the germline V gene, CDR1 is MGHDK and CDR2 is SYGVNS. The CDR3 consists of 13 residues.

V is TRBV27 and J is TRBJ2-2; D is perhaps TRBD1 (6 bases). Trimming stripped 4 bases from V and 1 base from J, with 10 bases between. The CDR3 extends over 15 amino acids. The germline V gene encodes CDR1 MNHEY and CDR2 SMNVEV (reference sequence). The CDR3 loop is CASSYRDMNTGELFF. CDR3 in DNA: TGTGCCAGCAGTTATCGGGACATGAACACCGGGGAGCTGTTTTTT.

The chain combines TRBV4-3 with TRBJ2-1; D assignment may be TRBD1 or TRBD2 (5 bases each). Trimming took off 6 bases at V and 7 bases at J, with 19 bases between the two ends. Per the germline V gene, CDR1 is LGHNA and CDR2 is YSLEER. CDR3 length: 15 residues. The CDR3 DNA reads as TGCGCCAGCAGACTGGGGGTGGGGGAGACGAATGAGCAGTTCTTC. Translating gives CASRLGVGETNEQFF.

J is TRBJ2-5 and V is TRBV4-3, with 15 positions matching TRBD2. The CDR3 is 18 amino acids. Germline lookup yields CDR1 LGHNA and CDR2 YSLEER. After removal of 4 bases from V and 3 bases from J, the junction contained 9 bases not matched to a gene. The CDR3 here is CASSLGLAGGSGEETQYF. CDR3 nucleotides: TGCGCCAGCAGCCTCGGACTAGCGGGAGGGTCGGGAGAAGAGACCCAGTACTTC.

With respect to this clone: Other DNA variants within this sample encode the same CDR3. The chain carries TRBV27 and TRBJ2-1; D uncertain. Germline lookup yields CDR1 MNHEY and CDR2 SMNVEV (reference sequence). The V gene lost 3 bases and the J gene lost 0 bases, with 9 bases spanning the gap. This CDR3 has 15 residues. CDR3 protein: CASSFGGLSYNEQFF. DNA for the CDR3: TGTGCCAGCAGTTTCGGCGGTCTCTCCTACAATGAGCAGTTCTTC.

Comment on this clone: Other DNA sequences of this sample code for an identical CDR3. V usage is TRBV5-4 and J usage is TRBJ2-7; TRBD1 matches 9 bases. The J segment lost 3 bases and the V segment lost 4 bases, leaving 2 bases of the junction unmatched. This CDR3 has 13 residues. The germline gives CDR1 SGHNT, CDR2 YYREEE (reference sequence). The CDR3 spells CASSPDRGYEQYF. The DNA of the CDR3 is TGTGCCAGCAGCCCGGACAGGGGCTACGAGCAGTACTTC.

This clone was seen a single time. V and J are TRBV7-9 and TRBJ2-7; 8 positions match TRBD2. Germline CDR1 reads SEHNR; CDR2 reads FQNEAQ (reference sequence). CDR3 size: 16 residues. V was clipped by 4 bases and J by 6 bases; unmatched bases: 14. For the CDR3, the DNA is TGTGCCAGCAGCTCATCCCTGGCGGGGGGAAGGGGCGAGCAGTACTTC. Amino acid sequence: CASSSSLAGGRGEQYF.

The chain couples TRBV5-1 to TRBJ2-5, with 10 bases matching TRBD1. Germline V gene data show CDR1 as SGHRS and CDR2 as YFSETQ. After removal of 4 bases from V and 5 bases from J, the junction contained 11 bases not matched to a gene. The CDR3 length is 16 residues. This CDR3 reads CASSEGQGLRGETQYF. Written as DNA, the CDR3 is TGCGCCAGCAGCGAGGGACAGGGGCTACGGGGCGAGACCCAGTACTTC.

The chain uses TRBV7-9 and TRBJ2-7; weak D call: TRBD2 (6 bases). The CDR3 runs 18 residues. V was pared by 4 bases and J by 0 bases, with 22 bases between. CDR1 and CDR2 from the germline V gene are SEHNR and FQNEAQ (reference sequence). CDR3 coding DNA: TGTGCCAGCAGCTCTCCATTCGGGGGTAGCTCACACTCCTACGAGCAGTACTTC. Residues: CASSSPFGGSSHSYEQYF.

Points on this clone: This may arise from a read error, as a much more abundant clone is one base away. Other DNA sequences of this sample code for an identical CDR3. The chain uses TRBV28 and TRBJ1-5; D ambiguous. Trimming took 1 base from V and 2 from J, leaving 3 bases between them. This CDR3 has 13 residues. Germline CDR1 MDHEN, CDR2 SYDVKM. The CDR3 nucleotides are TGTGCCAGCAGTTTATTTCGCAATCAGCCCCAGCATTTT. As protein: CASSLFRNQPQHF.

This clone was detected only once. The rearrangement joins TRBV27 to TRBJ1-1; 8 bases are a match to TRBD1. Germline CDR1 and CDR2: MNHEY and SMNVEV (reference sequence). This CDR3 comprises 16 residues. V was clipped by 0 bases and J by 5 bases; unmatched bases: 8. Here the CDR3 DNA reads TGTGCCAGCAGTTTATCGACAGGGGCCCTTAGGACTGAAGCTTTCTTT. Protein sequence: CASSLSTGALRTEAFF.

The genes are TRBV4-3 and TRBJ1-1; 8 bases map to TRBD1. Trimming took 0 bases from V and 1 from J; bases not matched to a gene: 7. The CDR3 extends over 17 amino acids. Germline V gene sequence: CDR1 LGHNA, CDR2 YSLEER. CDR3 in DNA: TGCGCCAGCAGCCAAGATCTGGCAGGGGGCGAGAACACTGAAGCTTTCTTT. Encoded protein: CASSQDLAGGENTEAFF.

Remarks on this clone: The same CDR3 also results from other DNA sequences found in this sample. The chain carries TRBV6-1 and TRBJ1-5; 8 nucleotides line up with TRBD1. The CDR3 covers 14 residues. After removal of 8 bases from V and 0 bases from J, the junction contained 3 bases not matched to a gene. Germline loops: CDR1 MNHNS, CDR2 SASEGT. CDR3 region: CASSDRGSNQPQHF. CDR3 nucleotides: TGTGCCAGCTCCGACAGGGGTAGCAATCAGCCCCAGCATTTT.